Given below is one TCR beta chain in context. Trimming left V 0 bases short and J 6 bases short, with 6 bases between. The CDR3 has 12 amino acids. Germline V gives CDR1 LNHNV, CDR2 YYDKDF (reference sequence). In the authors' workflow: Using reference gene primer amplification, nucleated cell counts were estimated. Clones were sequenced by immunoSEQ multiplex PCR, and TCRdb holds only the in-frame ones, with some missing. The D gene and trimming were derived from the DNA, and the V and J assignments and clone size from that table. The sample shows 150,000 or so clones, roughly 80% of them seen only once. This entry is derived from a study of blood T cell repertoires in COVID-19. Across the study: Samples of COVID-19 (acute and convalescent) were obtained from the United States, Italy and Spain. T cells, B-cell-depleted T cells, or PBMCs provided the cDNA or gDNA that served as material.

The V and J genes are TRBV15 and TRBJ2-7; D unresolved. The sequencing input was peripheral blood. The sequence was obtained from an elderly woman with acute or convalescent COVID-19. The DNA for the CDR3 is TGTGCCACCAGCAGAGATTCGTTCGAGCAGTACTTC. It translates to CATSRDSFEQYF.